This TCR beta chain was obtained from a study of Ad26.COV2.S vaccination and SARS-CoV-2 variants. The assay was immunoSEQ multiplex PCR, and TCRdb's table has in-frame clones only and misses some. The table lists about 680,000 clones, 89% of them singletons. Whole-study findings and limits: Total responses of T cells may have been underestimated by the analyses of TCR breadth and depth.

In the case of this clone: What it recognizes is unknown. Distinct nucleotide sequences in the sample also encode this CDR3.

Germline CDR1 reads SQVTM; CDR2 reads ANQGSEA. The CDR3 totals 10 residues. Trimming left V 4 bases short and J 5 bases short, with 5 bases between. Documented treatment: 19 received Ad26.COV2.S at low or high dose, single or two shots; five or six received placebo; per-sample allocation not given. Sampling took place 63 days after the first vaccine or placebo injection. The clonotype comes from a person between 18 and 60 years old who received the Ad26.COV2.S COVID-19 vaccine or a placebo. The chain has TRBV29-1 and TRBJ2-5; D not certain. The sequencing here drew on peripheral blood, taken in a trial of Ad26.COV2.S vaccine versus placebo. CDR3: CSVGVETQYF. CDR3 DNA: TGCAGCGTTGGAGTGGAGACCCAGTACTTC. Supplemented by reference TRBV29-1 and TRBJ2-5, the full variable domain reads SAVISQKPSRDICQRGTSLTIQCQVDSQVTMMFWYRQQPGQSLTLIATANQGSEATYESGFVIDKFPISRPNLTFSTLTVSNMSPEDSSIYLCSVGVETQYFGPGTRLLVL.